Below, 20 T cell receptor beta chains from the same sample are listed, as sequenced in a study of EBV T-cell therapy then PD-1 blockade in nasopharyngeal carcinoma. Only in-frame clones appear in the TCRdb table, and some are missing; sequencing was by immunoSEQ multiplex PCR. The data hold some 14,000 clones, with 80% to 85% observed a single time. As for treatment: AdE1-LMPpoly-expanded autologous EBV-specific T-cell therapy followed by anti-PD-1 nivolumab. Antigens of these TCRs are unknown. The sequencing used CD8+ T cells from blood, collected around day 96 from a patient whose treatment included autologous EBV-specific T cells and nivolumab. The receptors originated from a middle-aged man with nasopharyngeal carcinoma.

The chain couples TRBV10-3 to TRBJ2-5; no clear D gene. Germline V gene data show CDR1 as ENHRY and CDR2 as SYGVKD. This CDR3 region has 20 residues. The V gene lost 0 bases and the J gene lost 5 bases, with 28 bases spanning the gap. The CDR3 nucleotides are TGTGCCATCAGTGAGTCCGGTCATTCGGCGCGGATGGGGTACGGGGAGACCCAGTACTTC. Its translation: CAISESGHSARMGYGETQYF.

The chain combines TRBV9 with TRBJ1-2; D is perhaps TRBD1 (6 bases). CDR1 SGDLS and CDR2 YYNGEE come from the germline V gene. The CDR3 has 12 residues. Trimming took 5 bases from V and 8 from J, leaving 13 bases between them. The CDR3 sequence: CASSTAGDGYTF. Here the CDR3 DNA reads TGTGCCAGCAGTACGGCAGGGGACGGCTACACCTTC.

Here the CDR3 reads CASSLRGADQPQHF. The DNA of the CDR3 is TGTGCCAGCAGCTTACGGGGGGCCGATCAGCCCCAGCATTTT. The chain recombines TRBV13 with TRBJ1-5; D is perhaps TRBD1 (6 bases). Germline CDR1 is PRHDT and CDR2 is FYEKMQ (reference sequence). CDR3 length equals 14 residues. Trimming pared 2 bases from V and 5 bases from J, leaving 10 bases between.

V gene TRBV6-5 combines with J gene TRBJ1-6; D unclear. CDR3 length: 12 amino acids. Germline values: CDR1 MNHEY, CDR2 SVGAGI. Trimming removed 6 bases at V and 10 bases at J, with 10 bases between. CDR3 in DNA: TGTGCCAGCAGGACCGGATGGTCACCCCTCCACTTT. Translating gives CASRTGWSPLHF.

In this sample, this clone turned up a few times. The J gene is TRBJ2-1, the V gene TRBV4-3, with TRBD1 matching 9 bases. Unmatched junction bases numbered 20, after V lost 0 bases and J lost 5 bases. The CDR3 has 21 amino acids. Germline V gene data show CDR1 as LGHNA and CDR2 as YSLEER. The CDR3 region is CASSQDWGEQGARLLHNEQFF. As DNA, the CDR3 is TGCGCCAGCAGCCAAGATTGGGGGGAACAGGGGGCAAGACTATTACACAATGAGCAGTTCTTC.

The chain uses TRBV20-1 and TRBJ1-1; TRBD1 is a possible D gene (6 bases). V dropped 3 bases and J dropped 4 bases, with 15 bases sitting between them. This CDR3 has 14 amino acids. Germline V CDR1 and CDR2: DFQATT, SNEGSKA (reference sequence). The CDR3 coding sequence is TGCAGTGCTAGTCCAGTCGGGGACATCACTGAAGCTTTCTTT. As protein: CSASPVGDITEAFF.

The rearrangement links TRBV5-1 to TRBJ2-7; D is unresolved. Germline V lookup: CDR1 SGHRS, CDR2 YFSETQ. V was cut by 4 bases and J by 0 bases, with 14 bases left in between. This CDR3 contains 15 residues. The chain's CDR3 is CASSIHTTGSYEQYF. Written as DNA, the CDR3 is TGCGCCAGCAGCATACATACGACTGGCTCCTACGAGCAGTACTTC.

This sequence joins TRBV2 and TRBJ2-1, with no clear D. The germline V gene encodes CDR1 SNHLY and CDR2 FYNNEI. V shed 6 bases and J shed 4 bases, with 10 bases lying between them. This CDR3 is 13 amino acids long. This chain's CDR3 is CASRVASYNEQFF. The CDR3 DNA sequence: TGTGCCAGCAGAGTTGCCAGTTACAATGAGCAGTTCTTC.

The chain recombines TRBV6-5 with TRBJ1-2; D is unclear. The CDR3 length is 16 residues. V was pared by 0 bases and J by 4 bases, with 15 bases between. Germline CDR1 reads MNHEY; CDR2 reads SVGAGI. The CDR3 spells CASSYSSGERSYGYTF. The CDR3 nucleotides read TGTGCCAGCAGTTACTCGTCCGGGGAGAGGAGCTATGGCTACACCTTC.

This rearrangement joins TRBV12-3 or TRBV12-4 to TRBJ1-2; no definite D call. V shed 1 base and J shed 6 bases, with 3 bases lying between them. This CDR3 comprises 11 residues. CDR3 region: CASSLGDGYTF. In DNA form, the CDR3 reads TGTGCCAGCAGTTTAGGGGATGGCTACACCTTC.

The chain joins TRBV5-5 to TRBJ2-1; possibly TRBD2 for D (6 bases). The CDR3 runs 14 residues. Per germline, CDR1 SGHKS and CDR2 YYEKEE (reference sequence). V lost 3 bases and J lost 4, with 11 bases in between. The CDR3 DNA reads TGTGCCAGCAGCTGGAGGGACGGTTACAATGAGCAGTTCTTC. It codes for CASSWRDGYNEQFF. The full variable domain, its missing parts supplied by reference TRBV5-5 and TRBJ2-1, is DAGVTQSPTHLIKTRGQQVTLRCSPISGHKSVSWYQQVLGQGPQFIFQYYEKEERGRGNFPDRFSARQFPNYSSELNVNALLLGDSALYLCASSWRDGYNEQFFGPGTRLTVL.

The rearrangement links TRBV7-9 to TRBJ2-7, with 11 bases aligning to TRBD1. Per the germline V gene, CDR1 is SEHNR and CDR2 is FQNEAQ (reference sequence). V lost 5 bases to trimming and J lost 2 bases; unmatched junction nucleotides: 5. The CDR3 spans 15 residues. This CDR3 reads CASSPPGQGAYEQYF. The CDR3, as DNA: TGTGCCAGCAGCCCGCCGGGACAGGGGGCCTACGAGCAGTACTTC.

This clone was observed once. This rearrangement joins TRBV9 to TRBJ1-6; the D gene is possibly TRBD1 (5 bases). The germline gives CDR1 SGDLS, CDR2 YYNGEE. The ends were cut back, 2 bases at V and 7 bases at J, with 13 bases in the middle. This CDR3 is built from 15 residues. Written as DNA, the CDR3 is TGTGCCAGCAGCGTGGCCGGGACCTCAAATTCACCCCTCCACTTT. This encodes CASSVAGTSNSPLHF.

The J gene is TRBJ1-5, the V gene TRBV7-9; D is unclear. Trimming took 4 bases from V and 11 from J, leaving 9 bases between them. The germline CDR1 and CDR2 sequences are SEHNR and FQNEAQ (reference sequence). The CDR3 has 11 amino acids. CDR3 nucleotides: TGTGCCAGCAGCTCCGGGAATACCCAGCATTTT. Translation gives CASSSGNTQHF.

The chain couples TRBV27 to TRBJ2-7; TRBD1 might be the D (6 bases). Trimming left V 4 bases short and J 5 bases short, with 18 bases between. The CDR3 has 15 residues. Germline V gene data show CDR1 as MNHEY and CDR2 as SMNVEV (reference sequence). For the CDR3, the DNA is TGTGCCAGCAGTTCTGAACCACAGGGTCGCCACGAGCAGTACTTC. Its protein product is CASSSEPQGRHEQYF.

The chain combines TRBV21-1 with TRBJ2-3; the table calls TRBD1, which could not be checked here. TRBV21-1 is a pseudogene segment. The CDR3 has 21 residues. CDR3 amino acids: CASSKSPISRGQGARTDTQYF. CDR3 in DNA: TGTGCCAGCAGCAAATCCCCCATCTCCCGGGGACAGGGGGCTCGGACAGATACGCAGTATTTT.

J is TRBJ2-7 and V is TRBV7-8; D is possibly TRBD2 (5 bases). Trimming cost V 5 bases and J 7 bases, with 21 bases left between them. There are 15 residues in the CDR3. CDR1 is SGHVS, CDR2 FQNEAQ, per germline. The CDR3 loop is CASSPYSGSSVEQYF. The CDR3 DNA sequence: TGTGCCAGCAGCCCGTATTCGGGGTCGTCGGTTGAGCAGTACTTC.

The chain couples TRBV4-3 to TRBJ1-2, with a weak D call TRBD1 (5 bases). The CDR3 totals 16 residues. The ends were cut back, 1 base at V and 3 bases at J, with 15 bases in the middle. Germline CDR1 is LGHNA and CDR2 is YSLEER. The CDR3 loop reads CASSQAPEGAHYGYTF. The CDR3 DNA reads as TGCGCCAGCAGCCAAGCTCCGGAAGGGGCTCACTATGGCTACACCTTC.

Only one count was recorded for this clone. The J gene is TRBJ1-1, the V gene TRBV4-3, with unresolved D. Germline CDR1 LGHNA, CDR2 YSLEER. The V and J ends lost 7 bases and 1 base respectively, with 10 bases between them. The CDR3 extends over 13 amino acids. DNA of the CDR3: TGCGCCAGCAATGGGTTCGGGAACACTGAAGCTTTCTTT. This encodes CASNGFGNTEAFF.

The chain carries TRBV7-2 and TRBJ1-6; D possibly corresponds to TRBD1 (5 bases). This CDR3 comprises 18 residues. The V end was cut by 5 bases, the J end by 7 bases, with 24 bases between. Germline CDR1 and CDR2: SGHTA and FQGNSA. The DNA for the CDR3 is TGTGCCAGCAGCCGGACTCATGAACCCTACTGGGGCAATTCACCCCTCCACTTT. This sequence encodes CASSRTHEPYWGNSPLHF.